This T cell receptor (beta chain) is drawn from a study of T-cell reconstitution after alpha-beta-depleted transplantation in children. Unique molecular identifiers were built into the TCRbeta library. One entry per CDR3 protein results from TCRdb running MiXCR on the PCR reads. This table has nearly 550,000 distinct CDR3 sequences, 15% to 20% appearing once. V was pared by 0 bases and J by 4 bases, with 14 bases of the junction left unmatched. The CDR3 has 19 residues. Germline V gives CDR1 SGHTA, CDR2 FQGTGA. This sample comprised PBMCs from the stem cell graft donor, obtained from the stem cell graft. This receptor was identified in a human donor who donated a stem cell graft to a child with acute lymphoblastic leukemia. The rearrangement uses TRBV7-3 and TRBJ1-2; the match to TRBD1 covers 10 bases. The CDR3 is CASSLTGQGLSPRFYGYTF. In DNA form, the CDR3 reads TGTGCCAGCAGCTTAACGGGACAGGGGCTCTCCCCACGGTTCTATGGCTACACCTTC.